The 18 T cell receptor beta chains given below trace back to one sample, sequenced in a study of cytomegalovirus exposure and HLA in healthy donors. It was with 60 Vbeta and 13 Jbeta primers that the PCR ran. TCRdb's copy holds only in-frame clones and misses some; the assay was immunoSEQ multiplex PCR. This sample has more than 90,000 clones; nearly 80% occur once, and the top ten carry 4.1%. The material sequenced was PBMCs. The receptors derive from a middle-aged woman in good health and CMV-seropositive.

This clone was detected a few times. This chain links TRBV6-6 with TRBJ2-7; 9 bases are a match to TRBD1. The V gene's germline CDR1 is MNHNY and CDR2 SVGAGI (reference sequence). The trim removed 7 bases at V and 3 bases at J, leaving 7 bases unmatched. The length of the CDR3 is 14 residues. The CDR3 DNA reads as TGTGCCAGCACCGAGACAGGGGGGGACTACGAGCAGTACTTC. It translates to CASTETGGDYEQYF.

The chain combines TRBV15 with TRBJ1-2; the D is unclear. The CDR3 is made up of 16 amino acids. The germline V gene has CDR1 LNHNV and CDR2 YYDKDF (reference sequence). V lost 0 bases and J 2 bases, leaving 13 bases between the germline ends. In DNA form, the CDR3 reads TGTGCCACCAGCAGAGATCTGGCAGTAACGAACTATGGCTACACCTTC. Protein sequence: CATSRDLAVTNYGYTF.

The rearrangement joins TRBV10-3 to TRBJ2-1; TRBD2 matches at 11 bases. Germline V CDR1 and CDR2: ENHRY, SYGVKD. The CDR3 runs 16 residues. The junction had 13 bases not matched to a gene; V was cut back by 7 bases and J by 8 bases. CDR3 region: CAITPFLAGGRDEQFF. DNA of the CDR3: TGTGCCATCACCCCTTTTCTAGCGGGAGGTAGGGATGAGCAGTTCTTC.

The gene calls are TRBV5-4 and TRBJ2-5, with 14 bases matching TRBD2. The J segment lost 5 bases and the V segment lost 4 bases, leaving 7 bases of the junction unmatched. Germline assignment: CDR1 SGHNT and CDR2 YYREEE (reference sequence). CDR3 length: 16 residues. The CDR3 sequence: CASSQGLAGAVETQYF. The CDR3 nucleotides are TGTGCCAGCAGCCAGGGACTAGCGGGAGCGGTTGAGACCCAGTACTTC.

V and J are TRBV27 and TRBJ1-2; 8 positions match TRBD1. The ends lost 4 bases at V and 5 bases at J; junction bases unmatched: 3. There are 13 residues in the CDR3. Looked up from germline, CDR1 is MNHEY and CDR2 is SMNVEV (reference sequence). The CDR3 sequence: CASSSWTGYGYTF. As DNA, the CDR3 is TGTGCCAGCAGTTCCTGGACAGGGTATGGCTACACCTTC.

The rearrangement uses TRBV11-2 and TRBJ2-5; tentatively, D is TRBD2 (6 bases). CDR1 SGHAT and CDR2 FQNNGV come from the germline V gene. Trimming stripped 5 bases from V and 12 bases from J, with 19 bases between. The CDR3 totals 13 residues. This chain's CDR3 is CASSPTPMEGEYF. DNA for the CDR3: TGTGCCAGCAGCCCCACTCCTATGGAGGGAGAGTACTTC.

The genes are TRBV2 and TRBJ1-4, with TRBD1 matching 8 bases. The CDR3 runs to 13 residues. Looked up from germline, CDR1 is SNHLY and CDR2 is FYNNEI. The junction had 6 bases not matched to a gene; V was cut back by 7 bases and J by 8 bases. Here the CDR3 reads CASTGGYKEKLFF. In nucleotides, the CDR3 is TGTGCCAGCACAGGGGGCTATAAGGAAAAACTGTTTTTT.

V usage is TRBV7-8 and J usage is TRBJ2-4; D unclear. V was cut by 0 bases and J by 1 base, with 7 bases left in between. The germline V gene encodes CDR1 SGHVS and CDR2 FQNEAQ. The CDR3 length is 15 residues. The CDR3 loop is CASSLAGSAKNIQYF. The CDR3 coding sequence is TGTGCCAGCAGCTTAGCCGGTAGCGCCAAAAACATTCAGTACTTC. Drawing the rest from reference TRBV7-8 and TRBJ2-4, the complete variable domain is GAGVSQSPRYKVAKRGQDVALRCDPISGHVSLFWYQQALGQGPEFLTYFQNEAQLDKSGLPSDRFFAERPEGSVSTLKIQRTQQEDSAVYLCASSLAGSAKNIQYFGAGTRLSVL.

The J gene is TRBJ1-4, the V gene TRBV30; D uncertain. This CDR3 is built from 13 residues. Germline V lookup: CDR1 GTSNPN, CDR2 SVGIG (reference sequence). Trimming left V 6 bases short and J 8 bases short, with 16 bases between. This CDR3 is CACQPLRREKLFF. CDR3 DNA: TGTGCCTGCCAACCTCTTCGGAGGGAAAAACTGTTTTTT.

The CDR3 here is CASSRTGEQYF. DNA for the CDR3: TGTGCCAGCAGCCGTACGGGGGAGCAGTACTTC. The rearrangement links TRBV11-3 to TRBJ2-7; maybe TRBD2 (5 bases). Germline V CDR1 and CDR2: SGHNT, YENEEA. Trimming took off 5 bases at V and 7 bases at J, with 9 bases between the two ends. CDR3 length equals 11 residues.

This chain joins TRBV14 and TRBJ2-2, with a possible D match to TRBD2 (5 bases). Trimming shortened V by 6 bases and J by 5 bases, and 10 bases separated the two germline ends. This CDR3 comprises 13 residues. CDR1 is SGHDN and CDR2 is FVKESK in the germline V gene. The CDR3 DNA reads TGTGCCAGCAGTCCGGGGTTGACCGGGGAGCTGTTTTTT. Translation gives CASSPGLTGELFF.

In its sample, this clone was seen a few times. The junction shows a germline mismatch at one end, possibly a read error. This chain's CDR3 is CASSLAGPYNEQFF. CDR3 bases: TGTGCCAGCAGCCTAGCGGGCCCCTACAATGAGCAGTTCTTC. This chain connects TRBV7-9 to TRBJ2-1; 8 bases map to TRBD2. CDR1 and CDR2 (germline): SEHNR, FQNEAQ (reference sequence). The CDR3 is made up of 14 amino acids.

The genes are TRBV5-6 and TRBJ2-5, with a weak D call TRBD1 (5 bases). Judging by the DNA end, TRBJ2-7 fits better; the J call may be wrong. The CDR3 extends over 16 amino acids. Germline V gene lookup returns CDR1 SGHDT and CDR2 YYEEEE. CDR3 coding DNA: TGTGCCAGCAGCTTCTTTCCAGGGCTTCCTAACTACGAGCAGTACTTC. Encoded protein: CASSFFPGLPNYEQYF.

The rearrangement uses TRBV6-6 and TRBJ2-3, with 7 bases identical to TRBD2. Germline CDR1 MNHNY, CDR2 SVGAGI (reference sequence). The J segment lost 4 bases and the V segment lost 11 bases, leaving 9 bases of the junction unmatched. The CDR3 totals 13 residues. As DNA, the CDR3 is TGTGCCTCCTCGGTGGGAGGGGCAGATACGCAGTATTTT. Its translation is CASSVGGADTQYF.

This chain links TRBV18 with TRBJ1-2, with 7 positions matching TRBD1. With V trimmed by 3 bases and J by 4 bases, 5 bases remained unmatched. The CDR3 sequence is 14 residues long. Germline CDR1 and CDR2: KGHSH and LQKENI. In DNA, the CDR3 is TGTGCCAGCTCACCGACACAGGGGACCTATGGCTACACCTTC. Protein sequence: CASSPTQGTYGYTF.

CDR3 protein: CASSESGNTLYNEQFF. Here the CDR3 DNA reads TGTGCCAGCAGTGAGAGCGGGAACACCCTCTACAATGAGCAGTTCTTC. The V call is TRBV27, the J call TRBJ2-1; 7 nucleotides agree with TRBD2. After removal of 5 bases from V and 3 bases from J, the junction contained 10 bases not matched to a gene. The CDR3 covers 16 residues. The germline CDR1 and CDR2 sequences are MNHEY and SMNVEV (reference sequence).

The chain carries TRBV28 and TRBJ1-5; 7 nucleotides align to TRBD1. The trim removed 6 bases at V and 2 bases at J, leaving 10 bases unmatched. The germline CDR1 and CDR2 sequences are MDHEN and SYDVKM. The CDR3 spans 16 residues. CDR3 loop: CASRTLDRAGNQPQHF. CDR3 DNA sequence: TGTGCCAGCAGAACCCTAGACAGGGCCGGCAATCAGCCCCAGCATTTT. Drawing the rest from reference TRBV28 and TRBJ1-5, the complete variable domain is DVKVTQSSRYLVKRTGEKVFLECVQDMDHENMFWYRQDPGLGLRLIYFSYDVKMKEKGDIPEGYSVSREKKERFSLILESASTNQTSMYLCASRTLDRAGNQPQHFGDGTRLSIL.

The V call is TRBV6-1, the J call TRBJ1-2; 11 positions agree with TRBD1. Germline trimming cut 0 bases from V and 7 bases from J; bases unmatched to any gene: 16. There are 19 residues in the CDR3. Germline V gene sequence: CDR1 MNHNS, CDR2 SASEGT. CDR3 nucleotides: TGTGCCAGCAGTGAAGCAGCCGCGAATTCCGGGACAGGGGGGTGTGGCTACACCTTC. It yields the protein CASSEAAANSGTGGCGYTF.